Detailed here is one T cell receptor beta chain. These data are taken from a study of shared clonotypes between healthy human individuals. V lost 2 bases to trimming and J lost 3 bases, with 11 bases between them. The CDR3 is 15 residues long. Germline V gene sequence: CDR1 SGHRS, CDR2 YFSETQ. The table came from immunoSEQ multiplex PCR; TCRdb's copy has only in-frame clones and leaves some out. The sample holds roughly 2,500,000 clones, over 85% seen once. The sequencing input was naive CD4+ T cells from PBMCs. Described subset: CD45RA+ positively selected. The chain joins TRBV5-1 to TRBJ2-2, with no clear D. This clonotype was obtained from a man aged 18 to 29 in good health. Some clones in this sample may be carry-over from other donors' samples. CDR3 amino acids: CASSFLNADTGELFF. In nucleotides, the CDR3 is TGCGCCAGCAGCTTCCTAAACGCGGACACCGGGGAGCTGTTTTTT.